This T cell receptor beta chain was identified in a study of shared clonotypes between healthy human individuals. General observations from the study: The low donor count limited represented genetic and exposure-history diversity.

Worth noting for this clone: Its antigen is still unknown.

Sequenced by immunoSEQ multiplex PCR; TCRdb stores in-frame clones only, minus some. In the table there are about 470,000 clones, 79% of which are singletons. V was clipped by 1 base and J by 0 bases, with 3 bases between them. The CDR3 extends over 13 amino acids. Germline V CDR1 and CDR2: SGHRS, YFSETQ. This sequence joins TRBV5-1 and TRBJ2-3; D ambiguous. The TCR originated in a woman between 35 and 50 years old in good health. Some clones in this sample may be carry-over from other donors' samples. Specimen: PBMCs. The CDR3 DNA reads TGCGCCAGCAGCTTGACCAGCACAGATACGCAGTATTTT. Translating gives CASSLTSTDTQYF. Full variable domain (missing parts from reference TRBV5-1 and TRBJ2-3): KAGVTQTPRYLIKTRGQQVTLSCSPISGHRSVSWYQQTPGQGLQFLFEYFSETQRNKGNFPGRFSGRQFSNSRSEMNVSTLELGDSALYLCASSLTSTDTQYFGPGTRLTVL.